Presented here are 13 T cell receptor beta chains from one specimen sequenced in a study of cytomegalovirus exposure and HLA in healthy donors (dated by TCRdb to between 2016 and 2019). Library preparation used the immunoSEQ multiplex PCR assay. A mixture of 60 forward primers for TCR Vbeta segments and 13 reverse primers for TCR Jbeta segments was used in the multiplex PCR. As stored in TCRdb, this immuneACCESS dataset retains in-frame rearrangements with V and J assigned. A fraction of the clones does not appear; measured against another copy, unresolved V genes explain less than half of the discrepancy, and the remainder lacks a known reason. Within this sample are 140,000 or so clones, with about 75% of them counted one time only. The leading ten clones occupy 3.5% to 5% of the sample. Sequenced: PBMCs. The origin of the receptors is a man between 60 and 70 years old in good health and CMV-seronegative.

In its sample, this clone was seen once. The V call is TRBV27, the J call TRBJ2-1; no clear D gene. The CDR3 sequence is 13 residues long. Germline CDR1 and CDR2: MNHEY and SMNVEV (reference sequence). Trimming took off 2 bases at V and 4 bases at J, with 6 bases between the two ends. The CDR3 protein is CASSLERYNEQFF. The CDR3 DNA reads TGTGCCAGCAGTTTAGAGCGATACAATGAGCAGTTCTTC.

V usage is TRBV5-1 and J usage is TRBJ1-4, with 10 bases that match TRBD1. After removal of 3 bases from V and 8 bases from J, the junction contained 4 bases not matched to a gene. The CDR3 runs 14 residues. CDR1 SGHRS and CDR2 YFSETQ come from the germline V gene. The CDR3 DNA follows: TGCGCCAGCAGCTCCGGGACAGGGGCCGAAAAACTGTTTTTT. It is translated as CASSSGTGAEKLFF.

The chain joins TRBV7-8 to TRBJ2-2; 8 nucleotides line up with TRBD2. The CDR3 loop spans 15 amino acids. The germline V gene has CDR1 SGHVS and CDR2 FQNEAQ. V lost 5 bases and J lost 4; bases outside the gene matches: 6. CDR3 in amino acids: CASSPSTSGTGELFF. The CDR3 coding sequence is TGTGCCAGCAGCCCGTCTACTAGCGGCACCGGGGAGCTGTTTTTT. Looking up the rest from reference TRBV7-8 and TRBJ2-2 gives the full variable domain: GAGVSQSPRYKVAKRGQDVALRCDPISGHVSLFWYQQALGQGPEFLTYFQNEAQLDKSGLPSDRFFAERPEGSVSTLKIQRTQQEDSAVYLCASSPSTSGTGELFFGEGSRLTVL.

In DNA form, the CDR3 reads TGTGCCAGCAGTTCCTATCCCGGCAGGGGTTACGAGCAGTACTTC. Protein: CASSSYPGRGYEQYF. The rearrangement links TRBV27 to TRBJ2-5, with a tentative D call TRBD1 (6 bases). The end of the DNA fits TRBJ2-7 better, so the J call may be wrong. This CDR3 comprises 15 residues. The germline CDR1 and CDR2 sequences are MNHEY and SMNVEV (reference sequence).

This chain connects TRBV19 to TRBJ2-7; 11 bases are a match to TRBD1. The ends lost 5 bases at V and 1 base at J; junction bases unmatched: 10. The germline CDR1 and CDR2 sequences are LNHDA and SQIVND (reference sequence). This CDR3 is built from 17 residues. The CDR3 region has the DNA TGTGCCAGTAGTCCTAGAAGGACAGGGGGCGCTTCCTACGAGCAGTACTTC. Its translation: CASSPRRTGGASYEQYF.

The chain couples TRBV7-2 to TRBJ1-1; 9 bases agree with TRBD1. The V segment lost 3 bases and the J segment 5 bases; nucleotides outside the gene matches: 4. In germline, CDR1 is SGHTA, CDR2 FQGNSA. This CDR3 has 14 amino acids. The CDR3 sequence: CASSFWTGVTEAFF. The CDR3 region has the DNA TGTGCCAGCAGCTTTTGGACAGGGGTAACTGAAGCTTTCTTT.

This rearrangement joins TRBV9 to TRBJ2-2, with unresolved D. Trimming removed 0 bases at V and 4 bases at J, with 13 bases between. Germline CDR1 and CDR2: SGDLS and YYNGEE. This CDR3 is built from 16 residues. CDR3 nucleotide sequence: TGTGCCAGCAGCGTAGGATTGTCCAGCGCCACCGGGGAGCTGTTTTTT. This codes for CASSVGLSSATGELFF.

The chain carries TRBV5-1 and TRBJ2-1, with TRBD2 identical over 7 bases. Germline V gene sequence: CDR1 SGHRS, CDR2 YFSETQ. CDR3 length: 16 residues. J was trimmed by 3 bases and V by 0 bases; bases with no gene match: 6. The CDR3 DNA follows: TGCGCCAGCAGCTTGGATCCGGGAGGAAGCTACAATGAGCAGTTCTTC. Translation: CASSLDPGGSYNEQFF.

J is TRBJ2-5 and V is TRBV19; D is unresolved. The CDR3 consists of 13 residues. From germline, CDR1 is LNHDA and CDR2 SQIVND (reference sequence). V shed 1 base and J shed 1 base, with 4 bases lying between them. CDR3 DNA: TGTGCCAGTAGTATAGCCCTCCAAGAGACCCAGTACTTC. This translates into CASSIALQETQYF.

The chain uses TRBV2 and TRBJ1-1, with 7 bases lining up with TRBD1. With V trimmed by 5 bases and J by 10 bases, 25 bases remained unmatched. CDR1 is SNHLY, CDR2 FYNNEI, per germline. This CDR3 has 18 residues. The CDR3 loop reads CASSPPEDSVLIGQAAFF. The CDR3 coding sequence is TGTGCCAGCAGTCCCCCGGAAGACTCGGTCCTTATAGGACAGGCAGCTTTCTTT.

The V and J genes are TRBV11-1 and TRBJ1-4, with TRBD1 matching over 8 bases. This CDR3 has 16 amino acids. V gave up 6 bases and J gave up 4 bases; unmatched junction bases: 10. Looked up from germline, CDR1 is SGHAT and CDR2 is FQDESV (reference sequence). CDR3 nucleotide sequence: TGTGCCAGCAGTAAGACAGGGGATGGAAGTAATGAAAAACTGTTTTTT. This gives the protein CASSKTGDGSNEKLFF.

CDR3 loop: CASWTGAMNTEAFF. The CDR3 DNA reads as TGTGCCAGTTGGACAGGGGCCATGAACACTGAAGCTTTCTTT. The chain joins TRBV5-5 to TRBJ1-1; TRBD1 agrees at 9 bases. This CDR3 region has 14 residues. The germline V gene encodes CDR1 SGHKS and CDR2 YYEKEE (reference sequence). Germline trimming cut 8 bases from V and 0 bases from J; bases unmatched to any gene: 5.

For this clone: The same CDR3 is also encoded by other DNA sequences in this sample. The V call is TRBV5-1, the J call TRBJ1-1, with TRBD1 as a possible D gene (5 bases). The CDR3 consists of 13 residues. Germline V gene lookup returns CDR1 SGHRS and CDR2 YFSETQ. Trimming cost V 4 bases and J 10 bases, with 17 bases left between them. The DNA for the CDR3 is TGCGCCAGCAGCCTGGAGTCCGCGGGGGGAGCTTTCTTT. Protein: CASSLESAGGAFF.